This record concerns one T cell receptor (beta chain) sequence. Assay: immunoSEQ multiplex PCR; the TCRdb copy retains only in-frame clones and omits some. Of around 43,000 clones listed, 86% are singletons. Thawed unstimulated PBMCs were FACS-sorted by CD3, CD4 and CD8 into two populations. The entry originates in a study of T cell clones after liver transplantation. In the study overall: TCRbeta sequencing after a pre-transplant mixed lymphocyte reaction identified graft-donor-reactive clones, later tracked in post-transplant blood. HCV positivity affected three of eight recipients; the rest lacked autoimmune or viral indications. Blood was drawn pre-transplant, before withdrawal, and after full or failed withdrawal.

With 3 bases removed from V and 5 bases from J, the gap between germline ends came to 13 bases. The CDR3 consists of 14 residues. CDR1 SNHLY and CDR2 FYNNEI come from the germline V gene. The TCR comes from a human patient who received a liver transplant. A subset of T cells may come from the graft donor. The chain carries TRBV2 and TRBJ1-1; possible D gene TRBD1, 6 bases. This sample comprised CD4+ T cells from blood, obtained 24 months after liver transplant. The DNA of the CDR3 is TGTGCCAGCAGTGACGTGGGGGCTGGTACTGAAGCTTTCTTT. This encodes CASSDVGAGTEAFF.